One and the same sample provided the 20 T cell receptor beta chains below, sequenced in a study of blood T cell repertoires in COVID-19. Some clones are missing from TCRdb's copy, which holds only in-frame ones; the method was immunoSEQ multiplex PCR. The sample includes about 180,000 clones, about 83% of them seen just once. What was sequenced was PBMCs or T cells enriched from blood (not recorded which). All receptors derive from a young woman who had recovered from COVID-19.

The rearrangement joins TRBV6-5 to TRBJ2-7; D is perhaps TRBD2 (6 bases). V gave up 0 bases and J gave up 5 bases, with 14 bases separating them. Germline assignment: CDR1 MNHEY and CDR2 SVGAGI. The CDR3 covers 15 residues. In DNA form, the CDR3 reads TGTGCCAGCAGTTACTCATCCGGCGGGACCCACGAGCAGTACTTC. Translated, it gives CASSYSSGGTHEQYF.

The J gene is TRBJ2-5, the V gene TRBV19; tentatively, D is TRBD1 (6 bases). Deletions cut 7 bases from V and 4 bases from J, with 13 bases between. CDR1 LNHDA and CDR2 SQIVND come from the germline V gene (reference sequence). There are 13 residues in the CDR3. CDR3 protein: CASMQGPGETQYF. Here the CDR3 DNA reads TGTGCCAGTATGCAGGGGCCGGGAGAGACCCAGTACTTC.

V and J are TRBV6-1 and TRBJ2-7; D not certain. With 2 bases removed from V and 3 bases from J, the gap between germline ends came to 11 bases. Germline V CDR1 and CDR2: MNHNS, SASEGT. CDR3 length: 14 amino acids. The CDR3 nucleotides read TGTGCCAGCAGTGAACACGGCTCAGGCTACGAGCAGTACTTC. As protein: CASSEHGSGYEQYF.

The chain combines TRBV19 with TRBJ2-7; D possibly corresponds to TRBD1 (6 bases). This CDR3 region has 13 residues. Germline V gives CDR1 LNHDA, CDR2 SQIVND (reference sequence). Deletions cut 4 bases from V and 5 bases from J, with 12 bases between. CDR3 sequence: CASSNTGIDEQYF. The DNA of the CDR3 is TGTGCCAGTAGTAACACAGGGATCGACGAGCAGTACTTC. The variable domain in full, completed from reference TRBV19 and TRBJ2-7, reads DGGITQSPKYLFRKEGQNVTLSCEQNLNHDAMYWYRQDPGQGLRLIYYSQIVNDFQKGDIAEGYSVSREKKESFPLTVTSAQKNPTAFYLCASSNTGIDEQYFGPGTRLTVT.

The CDR3: CATVNRELGTEAFF. In DNA form, the CDR3 reads TGCGCCACCGTGAACAGGGAGTTGGGGACTGAAGCTTTCTTT. The rearrangement links TRBV10-2 to TRBJ1-1, with D possibly being TRBD1 (6 bases). V lost 10 bases and J 5 bases, leaving 20 bases between the germline ends. Looked up from germline, CDR1 is WSHSY and CDR2 is SAAADI. The CDR3 extends over 14 amino acids.

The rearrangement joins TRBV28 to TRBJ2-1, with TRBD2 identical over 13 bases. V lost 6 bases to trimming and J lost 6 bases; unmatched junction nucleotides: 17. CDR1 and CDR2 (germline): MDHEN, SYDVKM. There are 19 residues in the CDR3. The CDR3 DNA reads TGTGCCAGCAGGGAAGGGACTAGCGGGATATCTGGCGCGTTCAATGAGCAGTTCTTC. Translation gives CASREGTSGISGAFNEQFF.

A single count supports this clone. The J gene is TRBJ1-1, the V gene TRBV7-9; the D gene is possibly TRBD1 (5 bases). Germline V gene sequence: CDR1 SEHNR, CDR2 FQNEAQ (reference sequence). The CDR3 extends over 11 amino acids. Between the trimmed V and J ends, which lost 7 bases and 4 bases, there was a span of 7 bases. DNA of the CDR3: TGTGCCAGCAACAGGCGCACTGAAGCTTTCTTT. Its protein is CASNRRTEAFF.

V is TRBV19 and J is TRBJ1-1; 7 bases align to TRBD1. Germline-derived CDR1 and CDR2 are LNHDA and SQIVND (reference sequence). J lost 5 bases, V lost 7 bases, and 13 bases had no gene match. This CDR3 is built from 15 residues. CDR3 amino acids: CASIAEPQGGTEAFF. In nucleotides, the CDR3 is TGTGCCAGTATAGCCGAGCCCCAGGGGGGTACTGAAGCTTTCTTT.

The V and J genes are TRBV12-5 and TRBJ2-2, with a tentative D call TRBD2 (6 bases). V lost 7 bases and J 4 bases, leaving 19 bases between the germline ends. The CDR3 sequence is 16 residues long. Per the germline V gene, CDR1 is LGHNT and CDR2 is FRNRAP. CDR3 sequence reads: CASANDGTSRTGELFF. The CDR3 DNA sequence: TGTGCTAGTGCCAATGACGGGACTTCCCGCACCGGGGAGCTGTTTTTT.

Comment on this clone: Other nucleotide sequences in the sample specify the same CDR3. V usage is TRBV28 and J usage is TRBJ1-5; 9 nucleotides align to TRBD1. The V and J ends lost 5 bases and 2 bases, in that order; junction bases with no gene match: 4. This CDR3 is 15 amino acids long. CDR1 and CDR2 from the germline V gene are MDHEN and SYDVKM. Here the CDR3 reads CASSPRTGGNQPQHF. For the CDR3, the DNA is TGTGCCAGCAGTCCCCGGACAGGGGGCAATCAGCCCCAGCATTTT.

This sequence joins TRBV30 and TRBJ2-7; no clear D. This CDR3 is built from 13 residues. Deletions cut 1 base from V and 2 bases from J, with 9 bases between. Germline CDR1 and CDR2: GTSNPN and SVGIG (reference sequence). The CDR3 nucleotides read TGTGCCTGGAGTGCGACATATACCTACGAGCAGTACTTC. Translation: CAWSATYTYEQYF.

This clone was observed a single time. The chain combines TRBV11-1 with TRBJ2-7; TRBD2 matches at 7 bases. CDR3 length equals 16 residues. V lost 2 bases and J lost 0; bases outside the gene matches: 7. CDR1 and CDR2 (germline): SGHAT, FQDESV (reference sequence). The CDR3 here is CASSLLSGVSSYEQYF. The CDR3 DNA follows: TGTGCCAGCAGCTTATTAAGCGGGGTAAGCTCCTACGAGCAGTACTTC.

The CDR3 DNA sequence: TGTGCCAGCAGCCCTATCCCCGAACTAGTCTCGAACACCGGGGAGCTGTTTTTT. Amino acid sequence: CASSPIPELVSNTGELFF. The chain carries TRBV7-6 and TRBJ2-2; a weak D match, TRBD2 (5 bases). The V end was cut by 5 bases, the J end by 0 bases, with 19 bases between. Germline V CDR1 and CDR2: SGHVS, FNYEAQ. The CDR3 covers 18 residues.

The CDR3 reads CASNGRVFPYEQYF. The DNA of the CDR3 is TGTGCCAGCAATGGCAGGGTATTCCCCTACGAGCAGTACTTC. The V call is TRBV3-1 (or the pseudogene TRBV3-2), the J call TRBJ2-7; D is possibly TRBD1 (5 bases). The CDR3 extends over 14 amino acids. Germline V gene data show CDR1 as LGHDT and CDR2 as YNNKEL (reference sequence). V lost 7 bases and J lost 2, with 15 bases in between.

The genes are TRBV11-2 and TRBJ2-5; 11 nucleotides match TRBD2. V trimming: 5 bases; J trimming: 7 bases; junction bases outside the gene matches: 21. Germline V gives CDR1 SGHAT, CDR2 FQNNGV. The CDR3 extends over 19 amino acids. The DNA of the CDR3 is TGTGCCAGCAGCCAAACTTGGACTAGCGGGCGTCAATCCCTAGGGACCCAGTACTTC. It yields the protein CASSQTWTSGRQSLGTQYF.

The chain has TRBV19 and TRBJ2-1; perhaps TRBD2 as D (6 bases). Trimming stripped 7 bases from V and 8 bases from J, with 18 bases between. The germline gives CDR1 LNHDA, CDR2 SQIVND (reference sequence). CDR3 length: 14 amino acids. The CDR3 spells CASIGGRGGYEQFF. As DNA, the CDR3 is TGTGCCAGTATTGGAGGGAGAGGAGGGTATGAGCAGTTCTTC.

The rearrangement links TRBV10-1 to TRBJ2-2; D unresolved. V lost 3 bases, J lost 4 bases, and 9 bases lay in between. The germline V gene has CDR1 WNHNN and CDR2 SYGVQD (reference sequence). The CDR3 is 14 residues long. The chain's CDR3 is CASSDLGPTGELFF. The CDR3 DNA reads TGCGCCAGCAGTGACCTAGGCCCCACCGGGGAGCTGTTTTTT.

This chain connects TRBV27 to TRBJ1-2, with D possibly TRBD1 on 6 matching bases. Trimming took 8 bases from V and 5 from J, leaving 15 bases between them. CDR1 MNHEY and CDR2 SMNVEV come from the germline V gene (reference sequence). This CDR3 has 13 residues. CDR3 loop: CASARGAWYGYTF. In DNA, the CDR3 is TGTGCCAGCGCCCGGGGGGCTTGGTATGGCTACACCTTC.

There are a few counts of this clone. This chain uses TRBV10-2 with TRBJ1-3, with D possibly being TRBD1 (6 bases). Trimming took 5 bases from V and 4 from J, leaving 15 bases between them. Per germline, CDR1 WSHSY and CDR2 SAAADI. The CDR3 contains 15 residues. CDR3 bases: TGCGCCAGCAGTCTCTCAGGGGCAGCAGGAAACACCATATATTTT. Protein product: CASSLSGAAGNTIYF.

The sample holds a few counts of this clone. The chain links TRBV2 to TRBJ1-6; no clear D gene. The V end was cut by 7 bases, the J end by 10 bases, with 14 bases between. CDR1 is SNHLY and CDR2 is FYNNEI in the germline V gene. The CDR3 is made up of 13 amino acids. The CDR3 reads CASKMEGSSPLHF. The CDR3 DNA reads TGTGCCAGCAAAATGGAGGGATCCTCACCCCTCCACTTT.